This T cell receptor (beta chain) was sequenced for a study of blood T cell repertoires in COVID-19. Per the study methods: From reference gene primer amplification, estimates of nucleated cell counts were derived. Measured with immunoSEQ multiplex PCR; TCRdb has only the in-frame clones, and not every one. The DNA was the basis for D and trimming; V, J and clone size are from that table. Seen here are under 300,000 clones, 75% to 90% observed once, and the top ten hold around 13%. Seattle patients were enrolled during active infection and followed longitudinally. This sequence originates from a woman in her seventies with COVID-19, enrolled during active disease. The sequenced sample consisted of peripheral blood.

The CDR3 bases are TGTGCCAGCAGCCGGGGGGCTCAAGGTATCGGGCAGTACTTC. It is translated as CASSRGAQGIGQYF. The rearrangement joins TRBV7-2 to TRBJ2-7; D might be TRBD2 (7 bases). The ends were cut back, 5 bases at V and 9 bases at J, with 20 bases in the middle. This CDR3 contains 14 residues. Germline V gene sequence: CDR1 SGHTA, CDR2 FQGNSA.